This record covers a single T cell receptor (beta chain). What it binds is not known. The data were obtained in a study of post-analysis software for immune sequencing data. Study overall: Relapsing-remitting, secondary progressive and progressive-relapsing courses of multiple sclerosis were included. Study outcomes and limitations: Analysis by F measure revealed that same-batch samples clustered strongly together. Compared against controls, patients with multiple sclerosis displayed significantly lower normalized Chao1 diversity. Controls showed lower frequencies than patients for five TRBV segments, and TRBV5-6, TRBV5-1 and TRBV20-1 were among these.

The TCR beta cDNA libraries contained unique molecular identifiers. TCRdb re-called the PCR reads through MiXCR, storing one row per CDR3 protein. The profile shows hundreds of thousands of distinct CDR3 sequences, roughly 46% of them singletons. Germline CDR1 reads MDHEN; CDR2 reads SYDVKM. The CDR3 sequence is 13 residues long. Trimming cost V 6 bases and J 0 bases, with 9 bases left between them. The TCR comes from a girl aged 10-17 years with multiple sclerosis. The V and J genes are TRBV28 and TRBJ2-7; TRBD2 might be the D (6 bases). Sequenced sample: blood. The CDR3 reads CASRAGASYEQYF. CDR3 sequence (DNA): TGTGCCAGCAGAGCGGGCGCCTCCTACGAGCAGTACTTC.